This TCR beta chain is drawn from a study of CD8+CD57+ T cells in acquired aplastic anemia. TCR beta VDJ combinations and CDR3 sequences were profiled from genomic DNA. TCRdb called the reads again in MiXCR, with one record for every CDR3 protein. The sample has 100,000 to 150,000 distinct CDR3 sequences, about half seen once. This clonotype occurred a few times. V was shortened by 0 bases and J by 7 bases, with 7 bases between the two germline ends. From germline, CDR1 is SGHAT and CDR2 FQDESV (reference sequence). This CDR3 is built from 13 residues. J is TRBJ1-5 and V is TRBV11-1, with unresolved D. The TCR was taken from a human donor in good health, serving as a control. The sample was sorted CD4+, CD8+, or CD8+CD57+ T cells (not recorded which) from PBMCs. CDR3 sequence: CASSLAGLQPQHF. The CDR3 DNA reads as TGTGCCAGCAGCTTAGCCGGGTTGCAGCCCCAGCATTTT.